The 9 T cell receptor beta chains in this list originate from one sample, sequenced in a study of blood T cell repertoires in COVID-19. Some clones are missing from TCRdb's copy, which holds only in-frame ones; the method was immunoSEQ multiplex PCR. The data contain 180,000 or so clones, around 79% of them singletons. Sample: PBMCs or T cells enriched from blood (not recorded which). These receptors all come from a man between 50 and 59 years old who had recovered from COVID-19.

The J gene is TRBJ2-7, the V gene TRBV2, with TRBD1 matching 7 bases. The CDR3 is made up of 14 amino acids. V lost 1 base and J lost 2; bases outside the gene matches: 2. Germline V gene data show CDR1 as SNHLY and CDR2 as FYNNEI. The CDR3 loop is CASSEGQGTYEQYF. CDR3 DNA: TGTGCCAGCAGTGAAGGACAGGGCACCTACGAGCAGTACTTC.

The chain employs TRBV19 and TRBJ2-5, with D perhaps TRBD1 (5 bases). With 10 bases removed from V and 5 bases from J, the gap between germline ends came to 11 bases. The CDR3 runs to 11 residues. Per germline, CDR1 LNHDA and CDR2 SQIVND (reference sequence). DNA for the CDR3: TGTGCCACAGGGATAACGGAGACCCAGTACTTC. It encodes CATGITETQYF.

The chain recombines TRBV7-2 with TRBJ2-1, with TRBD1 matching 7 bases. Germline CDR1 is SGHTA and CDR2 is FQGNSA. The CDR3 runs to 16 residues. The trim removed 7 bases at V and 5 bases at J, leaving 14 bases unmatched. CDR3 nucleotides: TGTGCCAGCACCCATGCGACAGGGATTGACGACAATGAGCAGTTCTTC. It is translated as CASTHATGIDDNEQFF.

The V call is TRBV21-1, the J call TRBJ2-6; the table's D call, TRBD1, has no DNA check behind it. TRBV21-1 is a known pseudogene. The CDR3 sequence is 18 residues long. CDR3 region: CATHHSGTGYSGANVLTF. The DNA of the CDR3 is TGTGCCACTCACCACTCCGGGACAGGATACTCTGGGGCCAACGTCCTGACTTTC.

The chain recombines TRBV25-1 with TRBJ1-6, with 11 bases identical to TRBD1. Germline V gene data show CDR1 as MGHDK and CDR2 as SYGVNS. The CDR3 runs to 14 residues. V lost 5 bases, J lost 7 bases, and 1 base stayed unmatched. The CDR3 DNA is TGTGCCAGCAGTTGGGACAGGGGGAATTCACCCCTCCACTTT. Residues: CASSWDRGNSPLHF.

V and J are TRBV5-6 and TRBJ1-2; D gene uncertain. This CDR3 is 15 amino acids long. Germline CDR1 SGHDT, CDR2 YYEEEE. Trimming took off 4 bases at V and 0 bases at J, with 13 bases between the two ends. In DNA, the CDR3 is TGTGCCAGCAGCCTCCGGGCGGGGACTAACTATGGCTACACCTTC. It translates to CASSLRAGTNYGYTF.

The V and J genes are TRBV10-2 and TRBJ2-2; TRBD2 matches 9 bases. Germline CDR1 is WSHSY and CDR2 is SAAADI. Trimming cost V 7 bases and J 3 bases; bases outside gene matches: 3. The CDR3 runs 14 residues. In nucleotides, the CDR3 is TGCGCCAGCATGCGGGGGGGGGACACCGGGGAGCTGTTTTTT. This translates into CASMRGGDTGELFF.

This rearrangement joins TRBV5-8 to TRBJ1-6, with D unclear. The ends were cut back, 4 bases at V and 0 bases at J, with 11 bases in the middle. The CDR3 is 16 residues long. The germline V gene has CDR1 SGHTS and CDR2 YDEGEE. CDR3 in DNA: TGTGCCAGCAGCCAGGTCGGGAGCTCCTATAATTCACCCCTCCACTTT. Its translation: CASSQVGSSYNSPLHF.

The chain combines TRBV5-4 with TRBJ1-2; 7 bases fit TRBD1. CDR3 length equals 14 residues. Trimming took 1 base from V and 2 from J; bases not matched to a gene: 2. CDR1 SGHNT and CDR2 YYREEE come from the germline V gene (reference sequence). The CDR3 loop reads CASSLTGQNYGYTF. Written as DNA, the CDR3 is TGTGCCAGCAGCTTGACGGGACAGAACTATGGCTACACCTTC.